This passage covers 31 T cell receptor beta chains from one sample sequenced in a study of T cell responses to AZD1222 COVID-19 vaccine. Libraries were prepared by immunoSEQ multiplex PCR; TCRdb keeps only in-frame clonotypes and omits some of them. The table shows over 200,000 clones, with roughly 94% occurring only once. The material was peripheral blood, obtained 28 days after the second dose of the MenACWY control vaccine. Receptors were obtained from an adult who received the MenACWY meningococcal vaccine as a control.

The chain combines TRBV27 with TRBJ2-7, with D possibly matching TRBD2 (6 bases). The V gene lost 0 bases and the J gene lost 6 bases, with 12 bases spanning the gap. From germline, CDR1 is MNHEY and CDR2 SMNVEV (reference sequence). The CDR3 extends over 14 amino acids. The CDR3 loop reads CASSLSGTFSEQYF. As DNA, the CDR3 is TGTGCCAGCAGTTTATCGGGGACTTTTTCCGAGCAGTACTTC.

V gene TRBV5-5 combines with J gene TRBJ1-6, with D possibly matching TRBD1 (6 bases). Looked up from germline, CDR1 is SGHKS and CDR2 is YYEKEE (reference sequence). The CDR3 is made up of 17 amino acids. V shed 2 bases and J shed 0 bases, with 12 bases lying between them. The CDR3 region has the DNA TGTGCCAGCAGCTTTGGGGCGGACAGCTCCTATAATTCACCCCTCCACTTT. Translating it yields CASSFGADSSYNSPLHF.

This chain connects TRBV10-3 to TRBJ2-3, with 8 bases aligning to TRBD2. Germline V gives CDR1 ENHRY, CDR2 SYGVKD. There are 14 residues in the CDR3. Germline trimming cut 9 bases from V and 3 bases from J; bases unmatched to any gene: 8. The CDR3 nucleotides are TGTGCCATTACGACTAGCGCCGGTACAGATACGCAGTATTTT. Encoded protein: CAITTSAGTDTQYF.

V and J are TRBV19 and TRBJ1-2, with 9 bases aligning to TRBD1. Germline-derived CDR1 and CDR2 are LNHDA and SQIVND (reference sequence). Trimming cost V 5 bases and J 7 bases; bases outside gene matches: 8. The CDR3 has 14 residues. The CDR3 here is CASSQQGAFGGYTF. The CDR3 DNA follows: TGTGCCAGTAGTCAACAGGGGGCTTTCGGTGGCTACACCTTC.

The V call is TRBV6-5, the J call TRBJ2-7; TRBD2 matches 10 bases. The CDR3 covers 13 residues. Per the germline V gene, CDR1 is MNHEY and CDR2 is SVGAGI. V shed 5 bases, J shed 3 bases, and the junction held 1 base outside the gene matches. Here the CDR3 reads CASSLAGVYEQYF. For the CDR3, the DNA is TGTGCCAGCAGTCTAGCGGGAGTCTACGAGCAGTACTTC.

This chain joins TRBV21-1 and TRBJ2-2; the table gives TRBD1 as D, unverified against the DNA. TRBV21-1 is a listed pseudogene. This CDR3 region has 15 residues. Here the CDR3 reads CASSKGRTDTGELFF. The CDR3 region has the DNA TGTGCCAGCAGCAAAGGACGGACAGACACCGGGGAGCTGTTTTTT.

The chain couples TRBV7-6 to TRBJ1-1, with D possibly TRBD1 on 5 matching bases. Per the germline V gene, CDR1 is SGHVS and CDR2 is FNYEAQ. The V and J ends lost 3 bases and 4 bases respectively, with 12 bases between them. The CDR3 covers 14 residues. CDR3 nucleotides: TGTGCCAGCAGCTTGGGACTAGGAGCCACTGAAGCTTTCTTT. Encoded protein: CASSLGLGATEAFF.

The CDR3 DNA sequence: TGTGCCAGCAGCTCCGGGACTAGCGCTTACAATGAGCAGTTCTTC. It is translated as CASSSGTSAYNEQFF. The chain carries TRBV7-2 and TRBJ2-1; 10 bases align to TRBD2. In germline, CDR1 is SGHTA, CDR2 FQGNSA. The CDR3 consists of 15 residues. Losses at the gene ends were 4 bases for V and 4 bases for J; bases not matched to a gene: 4.

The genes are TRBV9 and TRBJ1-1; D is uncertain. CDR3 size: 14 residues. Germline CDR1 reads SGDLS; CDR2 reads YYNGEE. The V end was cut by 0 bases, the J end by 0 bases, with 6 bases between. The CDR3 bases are TGTGCCAGCAGCGTAGATACGGTGAACACTGAAGCTTTCTTT. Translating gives CASSVDTVNTEAFF.

The CDR3 here is CASSTAQVFSYEQYF. The DNA of the CDR3 is TGTGCCAGCAGTACGGCCCAGGTATTCTCCTACGAGCAGTACTTC. This chain links TRBV28 with TRBJ2-7; D gene unclear. Germline CDR1 is MDHEN and CDR2 is SYDVKM. Trimming took 5 bases from V and 0 from J, leaving 14 bases between them. CDR3 length: 15 residues.

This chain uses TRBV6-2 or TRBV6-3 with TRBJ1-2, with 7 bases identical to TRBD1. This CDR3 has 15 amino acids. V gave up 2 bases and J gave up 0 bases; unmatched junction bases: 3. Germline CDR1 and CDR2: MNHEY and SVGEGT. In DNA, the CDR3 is TGTGCCAGCAGTTACACCGGGACAGCTAACTATGGCTACACCTTC. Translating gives CASSYTGTANYGYTF.

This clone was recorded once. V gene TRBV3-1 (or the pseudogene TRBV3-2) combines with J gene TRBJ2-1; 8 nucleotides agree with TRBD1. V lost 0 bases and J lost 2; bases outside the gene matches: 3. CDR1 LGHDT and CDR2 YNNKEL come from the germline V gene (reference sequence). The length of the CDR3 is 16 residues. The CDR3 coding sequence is TGTGCCAGCAGCCAAGATCAGGGACAGGCCTACAATGAGCAGTTCTTC. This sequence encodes CASSQDQGQAYNEQFF.

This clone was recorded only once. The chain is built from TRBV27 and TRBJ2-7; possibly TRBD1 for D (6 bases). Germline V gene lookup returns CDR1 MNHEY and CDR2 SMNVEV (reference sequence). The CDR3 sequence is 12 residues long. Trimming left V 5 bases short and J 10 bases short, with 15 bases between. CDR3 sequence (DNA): TGTGCCAGCAGTACGCCCAAGGGACAACAGTACTTC. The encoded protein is CASSTPKGQQYF.

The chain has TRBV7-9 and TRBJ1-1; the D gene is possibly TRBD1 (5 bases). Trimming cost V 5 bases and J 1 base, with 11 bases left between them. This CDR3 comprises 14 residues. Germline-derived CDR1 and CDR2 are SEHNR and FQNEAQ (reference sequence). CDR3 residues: CASSLGVGNTEAFF. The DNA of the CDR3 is TGTGCCAGCAGCCTAGGGGTCGGGAACACTGAAGCTTTCTTT.

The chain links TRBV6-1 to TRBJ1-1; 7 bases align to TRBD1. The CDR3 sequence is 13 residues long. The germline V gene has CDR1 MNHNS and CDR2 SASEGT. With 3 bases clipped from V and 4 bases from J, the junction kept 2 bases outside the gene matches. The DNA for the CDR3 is TGTGCCAGCAGTGAGACAGGGTCCACTGAAGCTTTCTTT. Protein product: CASSETGSTEAFF.

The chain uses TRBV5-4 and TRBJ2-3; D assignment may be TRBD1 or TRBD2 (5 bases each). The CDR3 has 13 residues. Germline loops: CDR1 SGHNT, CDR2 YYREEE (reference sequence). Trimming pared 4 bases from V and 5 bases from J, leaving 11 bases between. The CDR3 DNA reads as TGTGCCAGCAGCCGGGGACGGCTAGATACGCAGTATTTT. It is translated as CASSRGRLDTQYF.

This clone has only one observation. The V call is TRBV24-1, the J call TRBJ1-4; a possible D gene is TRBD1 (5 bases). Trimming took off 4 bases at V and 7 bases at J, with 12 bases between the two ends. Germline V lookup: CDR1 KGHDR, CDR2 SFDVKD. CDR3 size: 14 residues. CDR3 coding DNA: TGTGCCACCAGTGAAGGGGACGGGCCTGAAAAACTGTTTTTT. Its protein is CATSEGDGPEKLFF.

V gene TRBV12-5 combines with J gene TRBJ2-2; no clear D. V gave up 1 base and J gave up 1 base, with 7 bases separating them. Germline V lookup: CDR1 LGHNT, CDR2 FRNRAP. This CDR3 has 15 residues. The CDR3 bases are TGTGCTAGTGGTTTGGGTGTCGGGAACACCGGGGAGCTGTTTTTT. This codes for CASGLGVGNTGELFF.

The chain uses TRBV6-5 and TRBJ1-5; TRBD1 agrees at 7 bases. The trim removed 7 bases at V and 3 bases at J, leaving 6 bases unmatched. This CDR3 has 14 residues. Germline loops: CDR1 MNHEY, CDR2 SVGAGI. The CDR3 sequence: CASTGQLSNQPQHF. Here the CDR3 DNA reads TGTGCCAGCACGGGACAGCTCTCCAATCAGCCCCAGCATTTT.

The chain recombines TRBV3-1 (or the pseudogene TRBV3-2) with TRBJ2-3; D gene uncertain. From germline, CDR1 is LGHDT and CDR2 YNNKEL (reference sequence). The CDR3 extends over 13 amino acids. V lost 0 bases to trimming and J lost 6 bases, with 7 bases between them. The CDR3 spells CASSQEGADTQYF. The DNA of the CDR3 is TGTGCCAGCAGCCAAGAAGGCGCCGATACGCAGTATTTT.

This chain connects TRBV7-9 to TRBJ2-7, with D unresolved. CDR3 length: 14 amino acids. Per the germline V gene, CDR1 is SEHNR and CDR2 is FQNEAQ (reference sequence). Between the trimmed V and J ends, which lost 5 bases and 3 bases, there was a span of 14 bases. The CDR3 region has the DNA TGTGCCAGCAGCGAAGTGGGGAAGGGCTACGAGCAGTACTTC. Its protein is CASSEVGKGYEQYF.

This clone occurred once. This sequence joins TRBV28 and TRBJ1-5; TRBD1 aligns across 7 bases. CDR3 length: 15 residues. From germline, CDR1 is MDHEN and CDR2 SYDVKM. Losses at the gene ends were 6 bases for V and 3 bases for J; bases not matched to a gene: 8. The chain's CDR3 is CASSPGQADNQPQHF. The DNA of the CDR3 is TGTGCCAGCAGCCCCGGACAGGCCGACAATCAGCCCCAGCATTTT.

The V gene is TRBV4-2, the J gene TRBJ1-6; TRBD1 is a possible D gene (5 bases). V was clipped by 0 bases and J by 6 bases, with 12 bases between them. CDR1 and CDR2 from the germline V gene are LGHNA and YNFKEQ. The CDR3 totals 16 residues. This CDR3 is CASSQEVRGANSPLHF. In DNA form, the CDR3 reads TGTGCCAGCAGCCAAGAAGTGAGAGGGGCTAATTCACCCCTCCACTTT.

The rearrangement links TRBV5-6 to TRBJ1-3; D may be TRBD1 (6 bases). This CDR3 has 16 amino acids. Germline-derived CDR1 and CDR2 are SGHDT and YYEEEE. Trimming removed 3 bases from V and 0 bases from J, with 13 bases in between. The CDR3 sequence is CASSSQGRHSGNTIYF. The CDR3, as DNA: TGTGCCAGCAGCTCACAGGGAAGACACTCTGGAAACACCATATATTTT.

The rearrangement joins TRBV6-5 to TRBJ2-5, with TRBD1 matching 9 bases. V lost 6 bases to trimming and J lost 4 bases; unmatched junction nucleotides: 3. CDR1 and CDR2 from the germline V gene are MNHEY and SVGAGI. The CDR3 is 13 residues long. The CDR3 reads CASSRQGGETQYF. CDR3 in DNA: TGTGCCAGCAGCCGACAGGGGGGAGAGACCCAGTACTTC.

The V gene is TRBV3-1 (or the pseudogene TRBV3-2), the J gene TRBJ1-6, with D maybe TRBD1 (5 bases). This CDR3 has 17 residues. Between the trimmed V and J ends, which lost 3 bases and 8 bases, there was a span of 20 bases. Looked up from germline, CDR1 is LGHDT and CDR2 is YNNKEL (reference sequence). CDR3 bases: TGTGCCAGCAGCCACTGGGGGGATCCTCAACTAGATTCACCCCTCCACTTT. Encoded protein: CASSHWGDPQLDSPLHF.

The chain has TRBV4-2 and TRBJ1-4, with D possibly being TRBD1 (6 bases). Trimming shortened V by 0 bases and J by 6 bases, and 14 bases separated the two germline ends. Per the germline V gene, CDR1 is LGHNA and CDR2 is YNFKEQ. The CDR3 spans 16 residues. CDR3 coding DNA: TGTGCCAGCAGCCAAGATAAGGGGGGTGGATATGAAAAACTGTTTTTT. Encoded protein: CASSQDKGGGYEKLFF.

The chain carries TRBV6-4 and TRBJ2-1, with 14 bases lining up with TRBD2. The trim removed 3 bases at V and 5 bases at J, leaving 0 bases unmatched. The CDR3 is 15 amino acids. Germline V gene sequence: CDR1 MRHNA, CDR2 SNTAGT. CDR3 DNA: TGTGCCAGCAGTGAGGGACTAGCGGGAGACAATGAGCAGTTCTTC. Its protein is CASSEGLAGDNEQFF.

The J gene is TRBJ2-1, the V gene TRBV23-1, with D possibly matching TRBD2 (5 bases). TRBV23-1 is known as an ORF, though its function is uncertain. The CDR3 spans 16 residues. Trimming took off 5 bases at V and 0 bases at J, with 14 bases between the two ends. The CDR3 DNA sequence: TGCGCCAGCAGTACCTTAGCGCGAAGCTCCTACAATGAGCAGTTCTTC. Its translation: CASSTLARSSYNEQFF.

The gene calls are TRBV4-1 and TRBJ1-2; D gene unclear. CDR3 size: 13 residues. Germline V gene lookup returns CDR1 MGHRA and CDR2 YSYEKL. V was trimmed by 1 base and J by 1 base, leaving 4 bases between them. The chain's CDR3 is CASSQVVNYGYTF. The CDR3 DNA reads TGCGCCAGCAGCCAAGTGGTTAACTATGGCTACACCTTC.

The CDR3 DNA reads TGTGCCAGCAGCCGCGGACTAGCAGGCAGCACAGATACGCAGTATTTT. Its translation is CASSRGLAGSTDTQYF. V usage is TRBV4-2 and J usage is TRBJ2-3; 8 bases fit TRBD2. There are 16 residues in the CDR3. Germline trimming cut 4 bases from V and 0 bases from J; bases unmatched to any gene: 6. In germline, CDR1 is LGHNA, CDR2 YNFKEQ.